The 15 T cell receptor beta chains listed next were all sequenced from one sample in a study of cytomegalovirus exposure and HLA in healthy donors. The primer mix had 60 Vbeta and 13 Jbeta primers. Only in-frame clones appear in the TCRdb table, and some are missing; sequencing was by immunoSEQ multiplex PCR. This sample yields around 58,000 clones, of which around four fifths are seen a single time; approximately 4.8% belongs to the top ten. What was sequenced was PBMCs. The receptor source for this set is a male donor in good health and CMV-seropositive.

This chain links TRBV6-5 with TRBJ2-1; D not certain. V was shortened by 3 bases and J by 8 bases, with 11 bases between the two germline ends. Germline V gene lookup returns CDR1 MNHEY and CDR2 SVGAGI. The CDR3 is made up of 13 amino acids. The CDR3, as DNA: TGTGCCAGCAGTTATGAGGCCGGCGATGAGCAGTTCTTC. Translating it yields CASSYEAGDEQFF.

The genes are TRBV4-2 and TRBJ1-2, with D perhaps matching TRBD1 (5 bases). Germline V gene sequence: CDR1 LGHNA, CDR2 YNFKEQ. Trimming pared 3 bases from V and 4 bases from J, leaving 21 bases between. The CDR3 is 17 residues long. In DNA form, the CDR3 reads TGTGCCAGCAGCCAGACCCCGGGGGGGAGTTCAGTCTATGGCTACACCTTC. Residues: CASSQTPGGSSVYGYTF.

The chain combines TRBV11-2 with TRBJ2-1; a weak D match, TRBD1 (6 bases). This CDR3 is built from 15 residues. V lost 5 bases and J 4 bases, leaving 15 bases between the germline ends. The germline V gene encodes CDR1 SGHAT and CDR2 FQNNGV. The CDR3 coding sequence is TGTGCCAGCAGCCTCACCGGGACACAGTACAATGAGCAGTTCTTC. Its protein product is CASSLTGTQYNEQFF.

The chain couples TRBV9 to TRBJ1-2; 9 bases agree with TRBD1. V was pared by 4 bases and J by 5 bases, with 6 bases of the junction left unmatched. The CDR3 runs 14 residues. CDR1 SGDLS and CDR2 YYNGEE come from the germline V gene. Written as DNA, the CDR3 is TGTGCCAGCAGCCCCTCGGACAGGGGATATGGCTACACCTTC. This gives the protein CASSPSDRGYGYTF.

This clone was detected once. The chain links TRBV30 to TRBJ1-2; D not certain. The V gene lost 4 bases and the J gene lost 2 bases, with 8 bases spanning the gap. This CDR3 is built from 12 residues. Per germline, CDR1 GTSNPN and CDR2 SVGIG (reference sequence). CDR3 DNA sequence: TGTGCCTGGAAGTTTCAGAACTATGGCTACACCTTC. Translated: CAWKFQNYGYTF.

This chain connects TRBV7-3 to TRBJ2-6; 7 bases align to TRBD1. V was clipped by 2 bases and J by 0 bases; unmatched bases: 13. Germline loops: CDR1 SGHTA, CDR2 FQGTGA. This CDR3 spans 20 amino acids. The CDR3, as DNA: TGTGCCAGCAGCTTATATGGATTCTTACAGGGGAGCTCTGGGGCCAACGTCCTGACTTTC. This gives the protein CASSLYGFLQGSSGANVLTF.

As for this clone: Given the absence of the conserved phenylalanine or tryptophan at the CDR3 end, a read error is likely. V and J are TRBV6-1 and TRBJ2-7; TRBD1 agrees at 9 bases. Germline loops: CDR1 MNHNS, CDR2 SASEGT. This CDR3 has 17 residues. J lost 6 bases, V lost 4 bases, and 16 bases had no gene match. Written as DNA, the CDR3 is TGTGCCAGCAGTGCTCCCTTCAAGACAGGGGGACCAGCCGAGCAGTACCTC. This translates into CASSAPFKTGGPAEQYL.

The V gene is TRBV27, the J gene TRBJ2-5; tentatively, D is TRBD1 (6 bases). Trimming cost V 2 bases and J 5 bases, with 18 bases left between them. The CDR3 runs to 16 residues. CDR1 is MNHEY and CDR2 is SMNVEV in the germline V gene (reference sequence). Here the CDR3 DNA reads TGTGCCAGCAGTTTACTAGGGACACTGGATGGGGAGACCCAGTACTTC. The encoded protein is CASSLLGTLDGETQYF.

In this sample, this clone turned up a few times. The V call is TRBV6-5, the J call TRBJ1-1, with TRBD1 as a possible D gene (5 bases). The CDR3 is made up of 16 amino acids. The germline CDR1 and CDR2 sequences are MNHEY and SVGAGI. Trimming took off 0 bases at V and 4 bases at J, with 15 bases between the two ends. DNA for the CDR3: TGTGCCAGCAGTTACTCGGTCGGGGACTTGGGCACTGAAGCTTTCTTT. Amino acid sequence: CASSYSVGDLGTEAFF.

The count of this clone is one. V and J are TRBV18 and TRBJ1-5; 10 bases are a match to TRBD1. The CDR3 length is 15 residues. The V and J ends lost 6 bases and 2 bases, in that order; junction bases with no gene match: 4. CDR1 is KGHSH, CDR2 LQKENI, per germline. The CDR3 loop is CASSRGTGGNQPQHF. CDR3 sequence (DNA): TGTGCCAGCTCTCGCGGGACAGGGGGCAATCAGCCCCAGCATTTT.

The CDR3 reads CASSSPRLETSGITDTQYF. The DNA for the CDR3 is TGTGCCAGCAGCTCCCCACGGTTGGAGACTAGCGGGATCACAGATACGCAGTATTTT. The J gene is TRBJ2-3, the V gene TRBV13; 11 bases line up with TRBD2. The CDR3 is 19 amino acids. From germline, CDR1 is PRHDT and CDR2 FYEKMQ (reference sequence). J lost 2 bases, V lost 4 bases, and 14 bases had no gene match.

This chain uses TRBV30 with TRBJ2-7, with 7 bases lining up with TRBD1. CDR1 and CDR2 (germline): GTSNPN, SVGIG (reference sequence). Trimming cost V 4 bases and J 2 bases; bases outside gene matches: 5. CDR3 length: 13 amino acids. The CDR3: CAWIGTETYEQYF. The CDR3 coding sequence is TGTGCCTGGATAGGGACAGAGACCTACGAGCAGTACTTC. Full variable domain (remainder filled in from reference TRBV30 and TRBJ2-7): SQTIHQWPATLVQPVGSPLSLECTVEGTSNPNLYWYRQAAGRGLQLLFYSVGIGQISSEVPQNLSASRPQDRQFILSSKKLLLSDSGFYLCAWIGTETYEQYFGPGTRLTVT.

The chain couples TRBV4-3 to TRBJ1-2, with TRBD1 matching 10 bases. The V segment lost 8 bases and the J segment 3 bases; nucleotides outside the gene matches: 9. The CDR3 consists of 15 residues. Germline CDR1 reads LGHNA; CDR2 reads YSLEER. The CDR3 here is CASAGRQGAHYGYTF. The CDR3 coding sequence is TGCGCCAGCGCCGGTAGACAGGGGGCACACTATGGCTACACCTTC.

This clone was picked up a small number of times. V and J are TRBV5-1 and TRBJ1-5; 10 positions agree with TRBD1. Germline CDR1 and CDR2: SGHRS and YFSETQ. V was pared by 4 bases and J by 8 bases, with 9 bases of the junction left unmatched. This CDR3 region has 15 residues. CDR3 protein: CASSPTGQGSKPQHF. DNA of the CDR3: TGCGCCAGCAGCCCGACGGGACAGGGGAGCAAGCCCCAGCATTTT.

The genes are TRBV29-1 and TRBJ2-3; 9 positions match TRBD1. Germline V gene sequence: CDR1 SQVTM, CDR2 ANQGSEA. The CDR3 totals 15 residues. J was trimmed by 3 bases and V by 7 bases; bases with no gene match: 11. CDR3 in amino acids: CSARTGVKRTDTQYF. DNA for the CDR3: TGCAGCGCCAGGACAGGGGTAAAGAGAACAGATACGCAGTATTTT.